The clone carrying this T cell receptor (beta chain) was seen a few times. What it binds is not known. This sample is part of a study of OX40 agonist ivuxolimab in advanced cancers. Study details: Hepatocellular carcinoma, melanoma, renal cell or head and neck cancer affected the dose-escalation patients. Overall study results and limits: The mean number of expanded clones was higher in CD8+ T cells than in CD4+.

Method: immunoSEQ multiplex PCR; TCRdb's copy keeps in-frame clones and lacks some. The sample has some 97,000 clones, under 95% seen once; the top ten hold 0.45% to 0.65%. Germline V gives CDR1 MNHEY, CDR2 SVGAGI. V shed 4 bases and J shed 8 bases, with 12 bases lying between them. CDR3 size: 13 residues. This receptor was identified in an adult with an advanced solid tumor such as melanoma, head and neck, liver or kidney cancer. The chain has TRBV6-5 and TRBJ2-1; a possible D gene is TRBD2 (5 bases). Sequences were derived from CD4+ or CD8+ T cells sorted from blood, sampled in a trial of the OX40 agonist ivuxolimab. CDR3 sequence reads: CASSSGNVYEQFF. The CDR3 DNA reads TGTGCCAGCAGTTCCGGGAACGTATATGAGCAGTTCTTC.